This TCR beta chain was sequenced during a study of blood T cell repertoires in COVID-19. The table came from immunoSEQ multiplex PCR; TCRdb's copy has only in-frame clones and leaves some out. The sample includes 270,000 or so clones, around 84% of them seen just once. Those enrolled, adults aged about 18 to 95 years, came from roughly 23 US areas. V was clipped by 7 bases and J by 0 bases, with 7 bases between them. The CDR3 is made up of 14 amino acids. Germline CDR1 reads LGHDT; CDR2 reads YNNKEL (reference sequence). This chain links TRBV3-1 (or the pseudogene TRBV3-2) with TRBJ2-6; D gene uncertain. The source is a woman aged 45-60 years who had been exposed to COVID-19. Sequenced input: PBMCs or T cells enriched from blood (not recorded which). CDR3 sequence: CASMTGSGANVLTF. CDR3 nucleotide sequence: TGTGCCAGCATGACTGGCTCTGGGGCCAACGTCCTGACTTTC.